This entry describes one T cell receptor (beta chain). Its antigen remains unidentified. The data belong to a study of T cell responses to AZD1222 COVID-19 vaccine. Whole-study context: Pooling of second doses given at about 4 or about 12 weeks was done.

Germline CDR1 is LGHDT and CDR2 is YNNKEL (reference sequence). This CDR3 region has 14 residues. The V and J ends lost 4 bases and 5 bases, in that order; junction bases with no gene match: 5. Sequenced by immunoSEQ multiplex PCR; TCRdb stores in-frame clones only, minus some. The table records tens of thousands of clones, 86% of them present only once. Regarding the study as a whole: Clonal diversity was possibly underestimated; the donors were predominantly white British and more often female.

The chain combines TRBV3-1 (or the pseudogene TRBV3-2) with TRBJ1-3, with 7 bases matching TRBD1. The source was peripheral blood, collected on day 0 of AZD1222 vaccination. The sequence was obtained from an adult in good health. CDR3: CASSPQGGRNTIYF. The CDR3 DNA reads TGTGCCAGCAGCCCGCAGGGGGGCCGAAACACCATATATTTT.